A selection of T cell receptor beta chains follows, all from one sample in a study of shared clonotypes between healthy human individuals. Sequenced by immunoSEQ multiplex PCR; TCRdb stores in-frame clones only, minus some. The table lists about 2.4 million clones, approximately 94% of them singletons. The sequenced material came from naive CD4+ T cells from PBMCs. These receptors originate from a man aged 18 to 30 in good health. Some clones in this sample may be carry-over from other donors' samples. The CDR3 runs from the conserved cysteine through the conserved F or W. D genes are given only for firm matches. A row's size may be missing; if present it is once, few, many or a size class.

cdr3_nt cdr3_aa d_call v_call clone_size j_call
TGTGCCAGCAGCTTGGTGGTGGGGAGCCAAGAGACCCAGTACTTC CASSLVVGSQETQYF NA TRBV5-4 once TRBJ2-5
TGCGCCAGCAGCTTGCTGTCAGGCACTAGCACAGATACGCAGTATTTT CASSLLSGTSTDTQYF NA TRBV5-1 NA TRBJ2-3
TGTGCCAGCAGCTATGAACCTCGGACTAGCGGTCTGGTCCATGAGCAGTTCTTC CASSYEPRTSGLVHEQFF NA TRBV21-1 NA TRBJ2-1
TGCGCCAGCAGCCTTAGCGGCCCGGGAGAAGAGACCCAGTACTTC CASSLSGPGEETQYF NA TRBV5-1 NA TRBJ2-5
TGCGCCAGCAGGAGTCAGCGAATTAGCACAGATACGCAGTATTTT CASRSQRISTDTQYF NA TRBV5-1 once TRBJ2-3
TGTGCCAGCAGTTTAGGTAGCGCTCGGGGCAATCAGCCCCAGCATTTT CASSLGSARGNQPQHF NA TRBV27 NA TRBJ1-5
TGTGCCAGCAGTTTGATCCGGGACAATCAGCCCCAGCATTTT CASSLIRDNQPQHF NA TRBV28 NA TRBJ1-5
TGTGCCAGCAAAGGTACGGGACTGGGAGGGACTGAAGCTTTCTTT CASKGTGLGGTEAFF NA TRBV2 NA TRBJ1-1
TGTGCCAGCAGTCAGAGACGGGTGGATACGCAGTATTTT CASSQRRVDTQYF NA TRBV6-1 NA TRBJ2-3
TGCAGCGTTGGGGACGTAAAATCCTACGAGCAGTACTTC CSVGDVKSYEQYF NA TRBV29-1 NA TRBJ2-7
TGCGCCAGCAGCTTGGGGATGGACAATGAGCAGTTCTTC CASSLGMDNEQFF NA TRBV5-1 NA TRBJ2-1
TGTGCCAGCAGCTTAGGTCTCAGATATAGCAATCAGCCCCAGCATTTT CASSLGLRYSNQPQHF NA TRBV7-6 NA TRBJ1-5
TGTGCCAGCAGGCCCCCTGGCGCAGCCTACGAGCAGTACTTC CASRPPGAAYEQYF NA TRBV6-5 NA TRBJ2-7
TGTGCCAGCAGTGCGGAAGCGGAGACCCAGTACTTC CASSAEAETQYF NA TRBV2 NA TRBJ2-5
TGTGCGGTTGGCGGGATCGCGGGGGAGACCCAGTACTTC CAVGGIAGETQYF NA TRBV28 NA TRBJ2-5
TGTGCCAGCAGTTTGGGAGGGACAGCTACCTACGAGCAGTACTTC CASSLGGTATYEQYF NA TRBV28 once TRBJ2-7
TGTGCCAGCAGCGCTGTCGCGGGAGGGATTTACAATGAGCAGTTCTTC CASSAVAGGIYNEQFF TRBD2 TRBV6-4 NA TRBJ2-1
TGTGCCAGCAGCCCAGGGGGCAGGGTTTACGAGCAGTACTTC CASSPGGRVYEQYF TRBD1 TRBV5-4 NA TRBJ2-7